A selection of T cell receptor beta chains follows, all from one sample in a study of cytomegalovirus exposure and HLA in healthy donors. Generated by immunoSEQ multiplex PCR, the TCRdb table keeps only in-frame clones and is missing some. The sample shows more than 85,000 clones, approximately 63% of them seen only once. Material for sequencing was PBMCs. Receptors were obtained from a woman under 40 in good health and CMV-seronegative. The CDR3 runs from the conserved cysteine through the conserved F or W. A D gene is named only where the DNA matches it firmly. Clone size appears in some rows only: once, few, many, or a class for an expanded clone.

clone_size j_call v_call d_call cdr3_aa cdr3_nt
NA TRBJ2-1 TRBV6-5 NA CASSYWGGEQFF TGTGCCAGCAGTTACTGGGGAGGTGAGCAGTTCTTC
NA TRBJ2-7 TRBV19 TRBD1 CASSPGQGTYEQYF TGTGCCAGTAGTCCGGGACAGGGAACCTACGAGCAGTACTTC
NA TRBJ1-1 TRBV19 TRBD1 CASSIQGATTEAFF TGTGCCAGTAGTATTCAGGGGGCAACGACTGAAGCTTTCTTT
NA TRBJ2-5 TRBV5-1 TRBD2 CASSSGLAGGHQETQYF TGCGCCAGCAGCTCCGGACTAGCGGGAGGGCACCAAGAGACCCAGTACTTC
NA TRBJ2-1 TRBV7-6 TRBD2 CASRSSGRAYNEQFF TGTGCCAGCAGATCCAGCGGGAGGGCTTACAATGAGCAGTTCTTC
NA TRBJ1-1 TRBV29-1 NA CSVDGYPEAFF TGCAGCGTTGACGGGTACCCTGAAGCTTTCTTT
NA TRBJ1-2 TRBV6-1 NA CASSGPEDSNYGYTF TGTGCCAGCAGTGGGCCCGAGGACAGTAACTATGGCTACACCTTC
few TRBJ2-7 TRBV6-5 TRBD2 CASRVTSGLYEQYF TGTGCCAGCAGGGTGACTAGCGGGTTATACGAGCAGTACTTC
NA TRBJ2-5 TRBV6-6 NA CASTLTGAFPQETQYF TGTGCCAGCACCCTTACGGGTGCCTTCCCCCAAGAGACCCAGTACTTC
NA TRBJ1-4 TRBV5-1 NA CASSLVGRGEKLFF TGCGCCAGCAGCTTGGTGGGGCGAGGTGAAAAACTGTTTTTT
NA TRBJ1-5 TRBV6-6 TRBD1 CASSRDRSAREPQHF TGTGCCAGCAGCAGGGACAGGAGCGCAAGGGAGCCCCAGCATTTT
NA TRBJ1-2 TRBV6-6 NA CASKEGRVGYTF TGTGCCAGCAAGGAGGGGAGGGTTGGCTACACCTTC
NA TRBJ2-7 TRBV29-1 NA CSVCLRGNEQYF TGCAGCGTTTGCCTTAGGGGAAACGAGCAGTACTTC
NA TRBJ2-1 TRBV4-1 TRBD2 CASSQPGGSGGASSYNEQFF TGCGCCAGCAGCCAACCTGGCGGTAGCGGGGGGGCAAGCTCCTACAATGAGCAGTTCTTC
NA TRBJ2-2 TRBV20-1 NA CSARQGAELFF TGCAGTGCTAGACAGGGCGCGGAGCTGTTTTTT
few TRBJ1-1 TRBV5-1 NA CASSLRTANTEAFF TGCGCCAGCAGCTTAAGGACAGCGAACACTGAAGCTTTCTTT